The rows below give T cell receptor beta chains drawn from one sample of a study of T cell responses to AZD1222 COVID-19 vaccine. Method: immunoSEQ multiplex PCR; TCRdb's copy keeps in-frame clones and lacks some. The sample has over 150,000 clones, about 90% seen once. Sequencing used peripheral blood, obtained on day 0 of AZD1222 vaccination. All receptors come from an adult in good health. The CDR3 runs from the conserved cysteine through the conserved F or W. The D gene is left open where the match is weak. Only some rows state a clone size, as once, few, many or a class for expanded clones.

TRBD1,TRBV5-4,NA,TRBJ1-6,CASMTGGLNNSPLHF,TGTGCCAGCATGACAGGGGGCTTAAATAATTCACCCCTCCACTTT
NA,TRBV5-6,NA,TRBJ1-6,CASSQLIRYSPLHF,TGTGCCAGCAGTCAGCTTATCCGGTATTCGCCCCTCCACTTT
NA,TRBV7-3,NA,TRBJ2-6,CASSLTAHGSGANVLTF,TGTGCCAGCAGCTTAACGGCACACGGATCTGGGGCCAACGTCCTGACTTTC
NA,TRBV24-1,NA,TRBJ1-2,CATSARDYGYTF,TGTGCCACCAGTGCCAGGGACTATGGCTACACCTTC
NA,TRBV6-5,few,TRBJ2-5,CASERSYQETQYF,TGTGCCAGCGAGCGCAGTTACCAAGAGACCCAGTACTTC
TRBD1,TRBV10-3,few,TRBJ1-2,CATVPRTGNYGYTF,TGTGCCACCGTTCCCCGGACAGGGAACTATGGCTACACCTTC
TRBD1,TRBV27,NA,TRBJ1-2,CASSPSSTGGAESTF,TGTGCCAGCAGCCCGTCATCCACAGGGGGCGCGGAGTCCACCTTC
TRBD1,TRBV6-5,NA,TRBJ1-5,CASIPGGYSNQPQHF,TGTGCCAGCATCCCAGGGGGGTATAGCAATCAGCCCCAGCATTTT
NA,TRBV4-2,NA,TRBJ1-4,CASSQLTLGEKLFF,TGTGCCAGCAGCCAACTCACTTTAGGGGAAAAACTGTTTTTT
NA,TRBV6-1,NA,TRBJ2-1,CASSETRGLLRVINNEQFF,TGTGCCAGCAGTGAAACCCGGGGCCTCCTCAGAGTGATAAACAATGAGCAGTTCTTC
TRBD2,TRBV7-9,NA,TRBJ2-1,CASSPLGGGLAAFVPFF,TGTGCCAGCAGCCCCCTAGGTGGAGGACTAGCGGCGTTCGTTCCGTTCTTC
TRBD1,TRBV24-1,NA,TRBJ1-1,CATSDGQGNTEAFF,TGTGCCACCAGTGACGGACAGGGAAACACTGAAGCTTTCTTT
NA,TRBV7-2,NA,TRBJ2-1,CASSATADKNNEQFF,TGTGCCAGCAGCGCGACAGCCGACAAGAACAATGAGCAGTTCTTC
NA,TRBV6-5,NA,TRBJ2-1,CASSYSRSGNEQFF,TGTGCCAGCAGTTACTCCCGTAGCGGAAATGAGCAGTTCTTC